A single sample is the source of the 8 T cell receptor beta chains below, sequenced in a study of T cell responses to AZD1222 COVID-19 vaccine. Here immunoSEQ multiplex PCR was the method, and the copy in TCRdb shows in-frame clones only, minus some. The table includes some 170,000 clones, about 90% detected once. The sample was peripheral blood, taken 28 days after the second dose of the MenACWY control vaccine. The origin of the receptors is an adult who received the MenACWY meningococcal vaccine as a control.

In its sample, this clone was seen a few times. The chain carries TRBV7-2 and TRBJ1-3, with unresolved D. This CDR3 spans 17 amino acids. Germline V gives CDR1 SGHTA, CDR2 FQGNSA. V was trimmed by 4 bases and J by 0 bases, leaving 16 bases between them. CDR3: CASSSPAILDSGNTIYF. The CDR3 DNA reads as TGTGCCAGCAGCTCGCCAGCTATCTTAGACTCTGGAAACACCATATATTTT.

This chain connects TRBV9 to TRBJ1-3; D call uncertain. V was cut by 0 bases and J by 6 bases, with 13 bases left in between. The CDR3 extends over 15 amino acids. Germline V CDR1 and CDR2: SGDLS, YYNGEE. Here the CDR3 reads CASSVGSQTENTIYF. The CDR3 coding sequence is TGTGCCAGCAGCGTAGGGTCCCAGACGGAAAACACCATATATTTT.

This clone was found once. The V gene is TRBV21-1, the J gene TRBJ2-6; whether TRBD1, the table's D call, matches the DNA was not checked. TRBV21-1 is noted as a pseudogene. This CDR3 is built from 20 residues. CDR3 sequence: CASSYIIGQGRYSGANVLTF. CDR3 coding DNA: TGTGCCAGCAGTTACATCATAGGACAGGGTCGCTACTCTGGGGCCAACGTCCTGACTTTC.

The chain combines TRBV4-3 with TRBJ1-1; a possible D gene is TRBD1 (6 bases). Trimming cost V 3 bases and J 1 base, with 9 bases left between them. This CDR3 is built from 14 residues. The V gene's germline CDR1 is LGHNA and CDR2 YSLEER. The CDR3 region has the DNA TGCGCCAGCAGCCACAACAGGGAGAACACTGAAGCTTTCTTT. Translated, it gives CASSHNRENTEAFF.

V is TRBV28 and J is TRBJ2-7; D gene uncertain. The V and J ends lost 4 bases and 2 bases respectively, with 9 bases between them. CDR1 and CDR2 from the germline V gene are MDHEN and SYDVKM. This CDR3 is built from 13 residues. In DNA, the CDR3 is TGTGCCAGCAGTTCACCAGTCCCCTACGAGCAGTACTTC. Its protein is CASSSPVPYEQYF.

This chain joins TRBV5-1 and TRBJ1-6; no clear D. The V and J ends lost 1 base and 4 bases respectively, with 9 bases between them. Germline V gene sequence: CDR1 SGHRS, CDR2 YFSETQ. CDR3 length equals 15 residues. The CDR3 DNA sequence: TGCGCCAGCAGCTTGCAAGGGTTATATAATTCACCCCTCCACTTT. Translating it yields CASSLQGLYNSPLHF.

The chain carries TRBV2 and TRBJ2-5; a possible D gene is TRBD2 (6 bases). Germline-derived CDR1 and CDR2 are SNHLY and FYNNEI. The V and J ends lost 1 base and 4 bases respectively, with 10 bases between them. The CDR3 totals 14 residues. The CDR3 DNA is TGTGCCAGCAGTGAAGGGAGGGTTCGAGAGACCCAGTACTTC. Its translation: CASSEGRVRETQYF. Full variable domain (rest looked up from reference TRBV2 and TRBJ2-5): EPEVTQTPSHQVTQMGQEVILRCVPISNHLYFYWYRQILGQKVEFLVSFYNNEISEKSEIFDDQFSVERPDGSNFTLKIRSTKLEDSAMYFCASSEGRVRETQYFGPGTRLLVL.

The chain is built from TRBV28 and TRBJ1-4; TRBD1 might be the D (5 bases). This CDR3 comprises 12 residues. CDR1 and CDR2 (germline): MDHEN, SYDVKM. V lost 7 bases to trimming and J lost 13 bases, with 16 bases between them. CDR3 bases: TGTGCCAGCAACACAAGACAGTTCGCACTGTTTTTT. Translation: CASNTRQFALFF.